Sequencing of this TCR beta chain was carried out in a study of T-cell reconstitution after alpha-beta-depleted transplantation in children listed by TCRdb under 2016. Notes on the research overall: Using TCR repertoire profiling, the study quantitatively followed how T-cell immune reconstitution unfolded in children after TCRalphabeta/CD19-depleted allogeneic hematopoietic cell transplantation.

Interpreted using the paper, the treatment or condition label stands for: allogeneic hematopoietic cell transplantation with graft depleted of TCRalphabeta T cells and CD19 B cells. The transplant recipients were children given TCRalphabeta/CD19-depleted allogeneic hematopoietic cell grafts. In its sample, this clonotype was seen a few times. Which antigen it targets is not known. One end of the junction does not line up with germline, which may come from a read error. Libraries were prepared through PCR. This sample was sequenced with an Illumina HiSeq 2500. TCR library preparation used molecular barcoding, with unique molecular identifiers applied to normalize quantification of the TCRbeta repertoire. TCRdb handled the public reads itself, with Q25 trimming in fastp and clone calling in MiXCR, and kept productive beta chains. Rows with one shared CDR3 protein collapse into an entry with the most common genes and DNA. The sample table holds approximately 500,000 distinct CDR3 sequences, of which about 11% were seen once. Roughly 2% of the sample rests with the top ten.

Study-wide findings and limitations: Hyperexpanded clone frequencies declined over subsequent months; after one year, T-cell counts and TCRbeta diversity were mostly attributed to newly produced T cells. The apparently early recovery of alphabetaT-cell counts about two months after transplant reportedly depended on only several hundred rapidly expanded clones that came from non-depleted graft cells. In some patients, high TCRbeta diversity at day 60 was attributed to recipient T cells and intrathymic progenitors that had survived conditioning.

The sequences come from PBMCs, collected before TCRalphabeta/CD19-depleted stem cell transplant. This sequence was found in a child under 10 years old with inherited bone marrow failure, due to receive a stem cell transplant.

The nucleotide sequence reads as follows: TGCAGTGCGCTTGGTCCTGGAGGGGTCTTC. This gives the protein CSALGPGGVF. The chain was built from TRBV20-1 and TRBJ2-7, and TRBD2 may be the D gene, going by 6 matching bases. The CDR3 measures 10 amino acids from cysteine to phenylalanine. The only DNA kept is the CDR3, 30 bases in frame from the first base. CDR1 and CDR2, per the germline V gene (reference sequence), are DFQATT and SNEGSKA.